The clone carrying this TCR beta chain was seen a handful of times. Its matching antigen is unknown. With 1 base removed from V and 5 bases from J, the gap between germline ends came to 14 bases. Germline V gene data show CDR1 as SGHTA and CDR2 as FQGTGA. The length of the CDR3 is 15 residues. This entry belongs to a study of cytomegalovirus exposure and HLA in healthy donors. Overall study results and limits: The study listed some 160 cytomegalovirus-associated TCR beta chains.

Libraries were prepared by immunoSEQ multiplex PCR; TCRdb keeps only in-frame clonotypes and omits some of them. The sample carries over 150,000 clones, 80% to 90% recorded once. Sample: PBMCs. This TCR was sampled from a young man in good health and CMV-seropositive. V usage is TRBV7-3 and J usage is TRBJ2-5, with a tentative D call TRBD2 (6 bases). The CDR3 spells CASSLNRVAGETQYF. CDR3 bases: TGTGCCAGCAGCTTAAATAGGGTGGCGGGGGAGACCCAGTACTTC.